This TCR beta chain was captured in a study of T cell repertoires in cytomegalovirus infection. Across the whole study: Both recently identified HLA-C-restricted and well-studied HLA-B-restricted CMV epitopes were used in the study. Based on public TCR beta signatures, there were indications of CMV infection and of a matching HLA type.

TCRdb ran MiXCR on the reads and lists one entry per CDR3 protein. Among approximately 910,000 distinct CDR3 sequences, about a third were seen once, and the ten largest hold roughly an eighth. This clonotype has just a few counts. Antigen specificity is unknown. J gave up 4 bases and V 9 bases, and 7 bases lay outside the gene matches. CDR1 SGHRS and CDR2 YFSETQ come from the germline V gene. There are 14 residues in the CDR3. Study results and caveats: There were carriers of CMV plus the relevant HLA, and cumulative public TCR beta family frequency identified them. Ex vivo responses were dominated by HLA-C-restricted CMV-specific TCR beta clonotypes.

The sample was cultured CD8+ T cells from PBMCs, taken from culture after CMV antigen stimulation. The chain combines TRBV5-1 with TRBJ2-2; 9 nucleotides match TRBD2. This clonotype was obtained from a human donor in good health (CMV status not recorded). Some clones in this sample may be carry-over from other donors' samples. The CDR3 sequence is CATPKTSGTGELFF. In DNA form, the CDR3 reads TGCGCCACCCCTAAGACTAGCGGCACCGGGGAGCTGTTTTTT.